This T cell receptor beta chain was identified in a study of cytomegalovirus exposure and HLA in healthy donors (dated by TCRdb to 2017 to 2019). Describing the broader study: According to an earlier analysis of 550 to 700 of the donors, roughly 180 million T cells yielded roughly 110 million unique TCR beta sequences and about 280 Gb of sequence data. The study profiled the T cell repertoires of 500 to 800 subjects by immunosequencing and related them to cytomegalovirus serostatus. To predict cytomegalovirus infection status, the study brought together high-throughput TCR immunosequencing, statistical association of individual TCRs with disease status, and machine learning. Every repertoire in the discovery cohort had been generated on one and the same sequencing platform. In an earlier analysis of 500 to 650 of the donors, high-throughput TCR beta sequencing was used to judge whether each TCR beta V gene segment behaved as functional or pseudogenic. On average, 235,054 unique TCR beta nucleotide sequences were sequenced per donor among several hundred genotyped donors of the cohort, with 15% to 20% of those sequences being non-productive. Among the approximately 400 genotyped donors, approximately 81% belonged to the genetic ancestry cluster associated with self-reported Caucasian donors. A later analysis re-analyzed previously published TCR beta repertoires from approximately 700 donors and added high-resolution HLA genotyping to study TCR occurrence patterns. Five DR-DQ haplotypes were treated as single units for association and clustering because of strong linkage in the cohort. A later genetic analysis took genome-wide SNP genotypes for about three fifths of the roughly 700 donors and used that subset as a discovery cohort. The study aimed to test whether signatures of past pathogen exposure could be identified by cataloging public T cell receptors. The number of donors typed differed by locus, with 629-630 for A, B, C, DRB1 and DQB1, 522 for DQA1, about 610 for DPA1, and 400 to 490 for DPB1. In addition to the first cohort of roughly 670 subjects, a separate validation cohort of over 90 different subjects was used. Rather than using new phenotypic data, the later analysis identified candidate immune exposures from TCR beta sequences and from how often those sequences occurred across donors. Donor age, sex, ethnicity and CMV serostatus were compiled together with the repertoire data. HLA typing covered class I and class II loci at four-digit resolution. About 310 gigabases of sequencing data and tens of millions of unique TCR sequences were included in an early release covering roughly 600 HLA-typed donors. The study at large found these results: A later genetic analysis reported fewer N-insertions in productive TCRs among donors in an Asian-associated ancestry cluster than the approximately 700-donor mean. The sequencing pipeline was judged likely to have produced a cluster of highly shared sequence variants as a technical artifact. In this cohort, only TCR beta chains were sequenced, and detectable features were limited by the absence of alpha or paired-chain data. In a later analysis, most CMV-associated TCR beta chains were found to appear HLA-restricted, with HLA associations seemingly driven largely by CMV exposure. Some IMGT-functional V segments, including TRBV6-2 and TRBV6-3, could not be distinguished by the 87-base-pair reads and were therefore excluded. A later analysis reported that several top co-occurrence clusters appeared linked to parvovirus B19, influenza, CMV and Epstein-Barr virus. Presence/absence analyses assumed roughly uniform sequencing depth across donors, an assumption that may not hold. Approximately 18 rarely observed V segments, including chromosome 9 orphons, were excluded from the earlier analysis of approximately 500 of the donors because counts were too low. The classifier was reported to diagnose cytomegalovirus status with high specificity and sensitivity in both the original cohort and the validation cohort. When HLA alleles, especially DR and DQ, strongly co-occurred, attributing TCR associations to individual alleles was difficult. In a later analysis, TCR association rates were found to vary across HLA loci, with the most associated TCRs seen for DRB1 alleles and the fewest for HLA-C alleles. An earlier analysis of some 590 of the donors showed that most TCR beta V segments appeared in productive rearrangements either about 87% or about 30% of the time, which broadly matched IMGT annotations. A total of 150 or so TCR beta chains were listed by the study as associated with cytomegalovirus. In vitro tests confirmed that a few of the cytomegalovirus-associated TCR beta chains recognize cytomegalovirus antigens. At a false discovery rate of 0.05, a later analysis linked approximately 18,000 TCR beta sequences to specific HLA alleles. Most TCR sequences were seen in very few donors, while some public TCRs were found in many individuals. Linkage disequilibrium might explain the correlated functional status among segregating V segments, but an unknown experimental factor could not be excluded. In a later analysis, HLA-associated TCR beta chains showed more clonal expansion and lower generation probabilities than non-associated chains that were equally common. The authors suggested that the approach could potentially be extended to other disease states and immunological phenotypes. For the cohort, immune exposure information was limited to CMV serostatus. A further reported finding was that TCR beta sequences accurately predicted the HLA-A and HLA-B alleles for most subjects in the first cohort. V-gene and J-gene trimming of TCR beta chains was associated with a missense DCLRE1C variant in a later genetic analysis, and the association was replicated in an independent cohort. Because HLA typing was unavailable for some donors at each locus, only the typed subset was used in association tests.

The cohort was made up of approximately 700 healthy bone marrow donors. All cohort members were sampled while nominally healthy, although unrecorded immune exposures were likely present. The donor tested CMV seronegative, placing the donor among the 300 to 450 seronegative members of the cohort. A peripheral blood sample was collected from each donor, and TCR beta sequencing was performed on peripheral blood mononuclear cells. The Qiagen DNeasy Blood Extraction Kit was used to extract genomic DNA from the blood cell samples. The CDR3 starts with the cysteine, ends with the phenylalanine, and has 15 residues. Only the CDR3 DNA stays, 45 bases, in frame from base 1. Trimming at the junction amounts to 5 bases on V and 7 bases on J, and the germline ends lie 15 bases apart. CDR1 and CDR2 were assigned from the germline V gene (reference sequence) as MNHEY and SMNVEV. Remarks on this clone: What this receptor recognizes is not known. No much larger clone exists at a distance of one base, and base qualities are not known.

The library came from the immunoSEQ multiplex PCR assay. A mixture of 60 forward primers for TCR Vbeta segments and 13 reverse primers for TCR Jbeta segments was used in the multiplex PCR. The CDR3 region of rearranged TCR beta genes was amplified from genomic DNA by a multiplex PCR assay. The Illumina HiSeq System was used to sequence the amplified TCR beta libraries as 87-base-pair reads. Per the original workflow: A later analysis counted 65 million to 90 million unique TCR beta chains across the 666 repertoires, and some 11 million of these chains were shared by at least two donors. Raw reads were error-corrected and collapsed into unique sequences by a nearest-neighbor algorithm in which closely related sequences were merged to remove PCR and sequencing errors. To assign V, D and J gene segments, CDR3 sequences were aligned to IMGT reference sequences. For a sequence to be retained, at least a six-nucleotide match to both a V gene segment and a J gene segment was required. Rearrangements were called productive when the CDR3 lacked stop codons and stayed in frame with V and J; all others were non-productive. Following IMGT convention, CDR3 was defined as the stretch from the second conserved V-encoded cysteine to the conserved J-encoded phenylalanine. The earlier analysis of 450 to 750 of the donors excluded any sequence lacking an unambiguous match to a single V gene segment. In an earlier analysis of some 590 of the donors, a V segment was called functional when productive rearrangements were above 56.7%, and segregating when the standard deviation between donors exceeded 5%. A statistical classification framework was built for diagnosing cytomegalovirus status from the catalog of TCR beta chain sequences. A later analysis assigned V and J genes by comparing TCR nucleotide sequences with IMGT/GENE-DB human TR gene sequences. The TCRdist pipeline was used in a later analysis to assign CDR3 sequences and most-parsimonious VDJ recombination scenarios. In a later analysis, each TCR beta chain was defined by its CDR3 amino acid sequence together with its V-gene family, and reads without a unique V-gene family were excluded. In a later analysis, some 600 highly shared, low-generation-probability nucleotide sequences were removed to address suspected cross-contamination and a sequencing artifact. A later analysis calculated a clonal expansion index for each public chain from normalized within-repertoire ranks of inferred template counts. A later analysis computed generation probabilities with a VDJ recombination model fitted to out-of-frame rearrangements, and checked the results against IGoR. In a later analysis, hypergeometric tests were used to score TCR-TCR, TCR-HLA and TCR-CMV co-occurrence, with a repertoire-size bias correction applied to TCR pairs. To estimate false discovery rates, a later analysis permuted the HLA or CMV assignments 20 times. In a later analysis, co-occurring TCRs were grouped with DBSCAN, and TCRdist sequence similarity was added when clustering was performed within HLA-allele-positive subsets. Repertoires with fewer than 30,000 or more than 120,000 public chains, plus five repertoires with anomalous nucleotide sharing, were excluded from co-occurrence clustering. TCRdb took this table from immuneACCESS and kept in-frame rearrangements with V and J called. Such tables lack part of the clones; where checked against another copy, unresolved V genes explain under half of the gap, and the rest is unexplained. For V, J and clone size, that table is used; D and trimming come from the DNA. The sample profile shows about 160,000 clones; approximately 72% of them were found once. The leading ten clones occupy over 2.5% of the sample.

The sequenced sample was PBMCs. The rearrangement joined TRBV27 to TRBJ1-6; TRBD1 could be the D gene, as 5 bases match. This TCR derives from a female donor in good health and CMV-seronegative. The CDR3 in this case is CASSILWGGNSPLHF. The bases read TGTGCCAGCAGTATCCTCTGGGGGGGGAATTCACCCCTCCACTTT.